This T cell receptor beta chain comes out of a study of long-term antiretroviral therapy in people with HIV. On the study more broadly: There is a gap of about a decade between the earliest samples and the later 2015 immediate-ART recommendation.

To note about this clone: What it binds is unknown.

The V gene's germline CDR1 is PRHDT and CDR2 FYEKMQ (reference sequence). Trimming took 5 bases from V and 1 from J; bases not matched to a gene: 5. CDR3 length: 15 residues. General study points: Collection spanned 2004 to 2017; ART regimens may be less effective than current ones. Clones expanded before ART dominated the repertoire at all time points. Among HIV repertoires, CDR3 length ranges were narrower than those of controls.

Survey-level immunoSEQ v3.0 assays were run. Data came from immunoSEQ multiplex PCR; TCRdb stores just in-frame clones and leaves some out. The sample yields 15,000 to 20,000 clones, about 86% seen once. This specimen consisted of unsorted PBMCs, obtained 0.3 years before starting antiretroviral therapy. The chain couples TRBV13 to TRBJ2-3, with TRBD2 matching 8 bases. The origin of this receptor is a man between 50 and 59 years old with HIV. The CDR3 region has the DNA TGTGCCAGCAGCCGAGCGGGGGCCCGCACAGATACGCAGTATTTT. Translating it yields CASSRAGARTDTQYF. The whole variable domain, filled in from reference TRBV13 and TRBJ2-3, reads AAGVIQSPRHLIKEKRETATLKCYPIPRHDTVYWYQQGPGQDPQFLISFYEKMQSDKGSIPDRFSAQQFSDYHSELNMSSLELGDSALYFCASSRAGARTDTQYFGPGTRLTVL.